These 23 T cell receptor beta chains share one sample of origin, sequenced in a study of OX40 agonist ivuxolimab in advanced cancers. Sequencing used immunoSEQ multiplex PCR; TCRdb keeps in-frame clones, though not all of them. Among 70,000 to 95,000 clones, under 95% were seen once, and the ten largest hold around 2.5%. The sequencing here drew on CD4+ or CD8+ T cells sorted from blood, taken in a trial of the OX40 agonist ivuxolimab. The receptors stem from an adult with an advanced solid tumor such as melanoma, head and neck, liver or kidney cancer.

This sequence joins TRBV9 and TRBJ2-2; 7 nucleotides match TRBD2. The ends lost 0 bases at V and 3 bases at J; junction bases unmatched: 5. There are 16 residues in the CDR3. Germline loops: CDR1 SGDLS, CDR2 YYNGEE. The DNA of the CDR3 is TGTGCCAGCAGCGTAGTGGCGGGAGAGGACACCGGGGAGCTGTTTTTT. This codes for CASSVVAGEDTGELFF.

The genes are TRBV6-4 and TRBJ2-1, with 9 bases fitting TRBD2. The CDR3 is 16 amino acids. Trimming cost V 6 bases and J 2 bases; bases outside gene matches: 8. CDR1 and CDR2 from the germline V gene are MRHNA and SNTAGT. The chain's CDR3 is CASSPRLAAPYNEQFF. The CDR3 nucleotides read TGTGCCAGCAGCCCCCGACTAGCGGCGCCCTACAATGAGCAGTTCTTC.

CDR3 loop: CASSSFSDAAGGGNQPQHF. The DNA for the CDR3 is TGTGCCAGCAGTTCCTTCTCGGACGCGGCTGGGGGAGGCAATCAGCCCCAGCATTTT. The chain carries TRBV27 and TRBJ1-5, with D possibly matching TRBD1 (5 bases). Germline assignment: CDR1 MNHEY and CDR2 SMNVEV (reference sequence). The length of the CDR3 is 19 residues. V lost 4 bases and J 2 bases, leaving 24 bases between the germline ends.

The V and J genes are TRBV19 and TRBJ2-1; D remains ambiguous. Germline lookup yields CDR1 LNHDA and CDR2 SQIVND (reference sequence). This CDR3 region has 15 residues. The V gene lost 5 bases and the J gene lost 0 bases, with 11 bases spanning the gap. The CDR3 is CASSSMSSSYNEQFF. The CDR3 DNA is TGTGCCAGTAGTTCTATGTCGAGCTCCTACAATGAGCAGTTCTTC.

The chain couples TRBV7-6 to TRBJ1-1; D perhaps matches TRBD1 (6 bases). Trimming removed 5 bases from V and 1 base from J, with 20 bases in between. The CDR3 covers 17 residues. Germline CDR1 and CDR2: SGHVS and FNYEAQ. The CDR3 region is CASSHLLSGRGNTEAFF. DNA of the CDR3: TGTGCCAGCAGCCACCTTTTGAGTGGCAGGGGGAACACTGAAGCTTTCTTT. The full variable domain, rest sourced from reference TRBV7-6 and TRBJ1-1, is GAGVSQSPRYKVTKRGQDVALRCDPISGHVSLYWYRQALGQGPEFLTYFNYEAQQDKSGLPNDRFSAERPEGSISTLTIQRTEQRDSAMYRCASSHLLSGRGNTEAFFGQGTRLTVV.

This clone is a singleton in its sample. This chain links TRBV11-2 with TRBJ2-7; D unresolved. Trimming removed 0 bases from V and 7 bases from J, with 7 bases in between. The CDR3 is 12 amino acids. CDR1 is SGHAT, CDR2 FQNNGV, per germline. The CDR3 protein is CASSLDITEQYF. CDR3 nucleotides: TGTGCCAGCAGCTTAGATATCACAGAGCAGTACTTC.

The V and J genes are TRBV2 and TRBJ1-3; no clear D. V gave up 6 bases and J gave up 0 bases, with 18 bases separating them. This CDR3 contains 17 residues. Germline lookup yields CDR1 SNHLY and CDR2 FYNNEI. The CDR3 DNA follows: TGTGCCAGCAGGGGTTTAGACCTAGTTCGCTCTGGAAACACCATATATTTT. Residues: CASRGLDLVRSGNTIYF.

The J gene is TRBJ2-7, the V gene TRBV27; tentative D call: TRBD1 (6 bases). CDR1 MNHEY and CDR2 SMNVEV come from the germline V gene (reference sequence). Trimming removed 2 bases at V and 6 bases at J, with 14 bases between. This CDR3 spans 14 amino acids. The CDR3 loop reads CASSLGRQVGEQYF. The CDR3 DNA reads TGTGCCAGCAGTTTAGGGCGACAGGTGGGCGAGCAGTACTTC.

V is TRBV4-1 and J is TRBJ2-3; a possible D gene is TRBD1 (6 bases). V gave up 4 bases and J gave up 2 bases, with 10 bases separating them. CDR3 length: 14 amino acids. The germline V gene encodes CDR1 MGHRA and CDR2 YSYEKL. CDR3 bases: TGCGCCAGCAGCCCCGTGGGGGCCACAGATACGCAGTATTTT. Translated, it gives CASSPVGATDTQYF.

This sequence joins TRBV5-6 and TRBJ1-2, with D unresolved. Trimming took 3 bases from V and 0 from J, leaving 12 bases between them. Germline V gene data show CDR1 as SGHDT and CDR2 as YYEEEE. The CDR3 spans 15 residues. The CDR3 nucleotides read TGTGCCAGCAGCTCCGACTGGGGAGCTAACTATGGCTACACCTTC. Its protein product is CASSSDWGANYGYTF.

The V and J genes are TRBV4-1 and TRBJ1-1; 9 bases map to TRBD1. J was trimmed by 5 bases and V by 5 bases; bases with no gene match: 6. The CDR3 has 14 residues. Germline CDR1 MGHRA, CDR2 YSYEKL. The CDR3, as DNA: TGCGCCAGCAGCGGAGGACAGGGGAAGACTGAAGCTTTCTTT. It translates to CASSGGQGKTEAFF.

This rearrangement joins TRBV11-3 to TRBJ2-1; 8 nucleotides align to TRBD2. The CDR3 runs to 18 residues. CDR1 is SGHNT and CDR2 is YENEEA in the germline V gene. J gave up 2 bases and V 0 bases, and 9 bases lay outside the gene matches. The CDR3 spells CASSLEVGAGDAYNEQFF. The CDR3 DNA follows: TGTGCCAGCAGCTTAGAGGTCGGAGCGGGAGATGCCTACAATGAGCAGTTCTTC.

In its sample, this clone was seen once. This chain uses TRBV19 with TRBJ2-7; D possibly matches TRBD1 or TRBD2 (7 bases each). The germline V and J ends were trimmed by 5 bases and 1 base, with 12 bases remaining between them. The germline gives CDR1 LNHDA, CDR2 SQIVND (reference sequence). The CDR3 runs to 14 residues. The CDR3 here is CASSPRGGSYEQYF. DNA for the CDR3: TGTGCCAGTAGTCCCAGGGGGGGGTCCTACGAGCAGTACTTC.

CDR3 sequence reads: CASSSTLSGSNEQFF. The CDR3 DNA reads as TGTGCCAGCTCCTCTACCCTTAGCGGATCCAATGAGCAGTTCTTC. J is TRBJ2-1 and V is TRBV27; possibly TRBD2 for D (6 bases). V was shortened by 8 bases and J by 6 bases, with 20 bases between the two germline ends. Germline V gives CDR1 MNHEY, CDR2 SMNVEV (reference sequence). The CDR3 sequence is 15 residues long.

This chain connects TRBV27 to TRBJ2-3, with D uncertain. Deletions cut 0 bases from V and 1 base from J, with 2 bases between. The CDR3 covers 13 residues. CDR1 is MNHEY and CDR2 is SMNVEV in the germline V gene (reference sequence). The CDR3 here is CASSLSGTDTQYF. Written as DNA, the CDR3 is TGTGCCAGCAGTTTATCGGGCACAGATACGCAGTATTTT.

J is TRBJ2-2 and V is TRBV10-3, with TRBD1 as a possible D gene (6 bases). Germline values: CDR1 ENHRY, CDR2 SYGVKD. V lost 4 bases and J lost 2, with 11 bases in between. This CDR3 has 15 amino acids. The CDR3 reads CAISGPGVNTGELFF. The CDR3 nucleotides are TGTGCCATCAGTGGCCCAGGGGTAAACACCGGGGAGCTGTTTTTT.

The chain carries TRBV4-1 and TRBJ1-1; 9 bases are shared with TRBD1. Germline V gene data show CDR1 as MGHRA and CDR2 as YSYEKL. J was trimmed by 4 bases and V by 1 base; bases with no gene match: 1. CDR3 length equals 14 residues. The CDR3 region is CASSQGTGATEAFF. The CDR3 DNA is TGCGCCAGCAGCCAAGGGACAGGGGCCACTGAAGCTTTCTTT.

Regarding this clone: The junction and the germline gene differ at one end; a read error may be behind it. The chain carries TRBV14 and TRBJ1-1; D is ambiguous. This CDR3 comprises 11 residues. The V gene's germline CDR1 is SGHDN and CDR2 FVKESK. The CDR3 sequence is CAGSQGTEAFF. CDR3 DNA sequence: TGTGCCGGCAGCCAAGGAACTGAAGCTTTCTTT.

V is TRBV5-1 and J is TRBJ2-7, with no clear D. The germline V and J ends were trimmed by 0 bases and 3 bases, with 4 bases remaining between them. This CDR3 has 12 amino acids. From germline, CDR1 is SGHRS and CDR2 YFSETQ. Here the CDR3 reads CASSLDYYEQYF. CDR3 nucleotides: TGCGCCAGCAGCTTGGACTACTACGAGCAGTACTTC.

This rearrangement joins TRBV5-5 to TRBJ1-1; 8 nucleotides align to TRBD1. V lost 4 bases and J lost 1; bases outside the gene matches: 6. Per the germline V gene, CDR1 is SGHKS and CDR2 is YYEKEE (reference sequence). The CDR3 length is 15 residues. The CDR3 DNA follows: TGTGCCAGCAGCCGACAGGGGAGTGGGAACACTGAAGCTTTCTTT. It specifies CASSRQGSGNTEAFF.

This sequence joins TRBV10-1 and TRBJ2-7; the D is unclear. The CDR3 covers 13 residues. Germline V lookup: CDR1 WNHNN, CDR2 SYGVQD (reference sequence). V lost 3 bases and J 3 bases, leaving 9 bases between the germline ends. In DNA form, the CDR3 reads TGCGCCAGCAGTGAAATTAGAGACTACGAGCAGTACTTC. This sequence encodes CASSEIRDYEQYF.

This chain links TRBV6-6 with TRBJ2-3; 8 nucleotides line up with TRBD2. Unmatched junction bases numbered 1, after V lost 5 bases and J lost 6 bases. The CDR3 has 12 amino acids. Germline V lookup: CDR1 MNHNY, CDR2 SVGAGI (reference sequence). The CDR3 DNA follows: TGTGCCAGCAGTCGGGGGGGGGATACGCAGTATTTT. This encodes CASSRGGDTQYF.

This sequence joins TRBV15 and TRBJ1-1; D ambiguous. CDR1 and CDR2 from the germline V gene are LNHNV and YYDKDF (reference sequence). Trimming shortened V by 8 bases and J by 0 bases, and 7 bases separated the two germline ends. The CDR3 is 12 residues long. The CDR3 reads CATEPLNTEAFF. The CDR3 DNA reads TGTGCCACCGAGCCACTGAACACTGAAGCTTTCTTT.